This entry is about one TCR beta chain. As yet, its antigen is unknown. Germline V gene sequence: CDR1 SGHDN, CDR2 FVKESK. The J segment lost 1 base and the V segment lost 4 bases, leaving 5 bases of the junction unmatched. There are 15 residues in the CDR3. The sample comes from a study of cytomegalovirus exposure and HLA in healthy donors. Study findings and constraints: As was reported, the HLA-A and HLA-B alleles of most subjects were accurately predicted from TCR beta sequences. Previous analysis showed most TCR beta V segments were productive about 87% or about 30% of the time. One cluster of highly shared sequence variants probably arose as a sequencing artifact.

Donors had nominal health at sampling but likely had unrecorded immune exposures. The PCR contained 60 Vbeta and 13 Jbeta primers. Clones were read by immunoSEQ multiplex PCR, and TCRdb kept only the in-frame ones, dropping some. The repertoire holds around 150,000 clones, 60% to 85% seen once, with 2.5% to 3.5% in the top ten. The specimen was PBMCs. The chain employs TRBV14 and TRBJ2-7, with 9 positions matching TRBD1. This TCR was recovered from a male donor in good health and CMV-seronegative. CDR3 sequence (DNA): TGTGCCAGCAGCCTCAGACAGGGGGTGTCCTACGAGCAGTACTTC. This encodes CASSLRQGVSYEQYF. Complete variable domain (other parts from reference TRBV14 and TRBJ2-7): EAGVTQFPSHSVIEKGQTVTLRCDPISGHDNLYWYRRVMGKEIKFLLHFVKESKQDESGMPNNRFLAERTGGTYSTLKVQPAELEDSGVYFCASSLRQGVSYEQYFGPGTRLTVT.